This T cell receptor beta chain was obtained from a study of cytomegalovirus exposure and HLA in healthy donors. Overall study results and limits: Being indistinguishable, some V segments were excluded, TRBV6-2 and TRBV6-3 among them. A later look showed TCR association rates differing by HLA locus, highest for DRB1 and lowest for HLA-C. Donors were assumed by presence/absence analyses to have roughly uniform sequencing depth. A later analysis showed HLA-associated TCR beta chains outstripping equally common others in clonal expansion.

Primers for the PCR totalled 60 Vbeta and 13 Jbeta. The method was immunoSEQ multiplex PCR; TCRdb's version includes in-frame clones alone and lacks a portion of them. The table counts about 43,000 clones; about 1.8% lies in the top ten. Points on this clone: Its antigen is unidentified.

The CDR3 is 14 amino acids. The V end was cut by 3 bases, the J end by 1 base, with 9 bases between. From germline, CDR1 is MDHEN and CDR2 SYDVKM. The chain has TRBV28 and TRBJ2-5; D call uncertain. The sample was PBMCs. The sequence came from a woman in her 30s in good health and CMV-seronegative. The CDR3 nucleotides are TGTGCCAGCAGTTTCGAGAGTAGCCAAGAGACCCAGTACTTC. The encoded protein is CASSFESSQETQYF.